This entry concerns a single TCR beta chain. This clonotype was seen a few times. This clone's antigen is unknown. Per-nucleotide qualities are absent, and no much larger clonotype sits a single base away. The data were taken from a study of post-analysis software for immune sequencing data (dated by TCRdb to the mid-2010s). In the study overall: Relapsing-remitting, secondary progressive and progressive-relapsing multiple sclerosis were recorded as disease courses, and subtype annotation was lacking for some patients. Patient repertoires were compared against 11 to 12 previously published healthy control repertoires from donors aged about 6 to 28 years. A subset of samples was prepared in parallel using single-end sample barcoding, then pooled and co-amplified after Illumina adapter ligation.

Points the paper makes about the study in general: Four or five TRBV segments, including TRBV5-6, TRBV5-1 and TRBV20-1, were significantly more frequent in patients than controls. Strong co-clustering of samples prepared in the same batch was shown by direct clustering with F measure, prompting a batch-effect correction. Significantly lower normalized Chao1 diversity was found in multiple sclerosis patients than in controls, suggesting substantial peripheral T-cell clonal expansion. The multiple sclerosis patient group was slightly younger than the control group.

To demonstrate the VDJtools post-analysis software, TCR beta repertoires were profiled from the peripheral blood of about 14 young patients with multiple sclerosis. Multiple sclerosis patients were children and adolescents aged roughly 6 to 15 years. Including cysteine and phenylalanine, the CDR3 has 13 amino acids. Solely the CDR3 DNA is kept, with 39 bases framed from the first base. V loses 4 bases of germline sequence and J loses 6 bases, and the interval between the two ends is 14 bases. The germline V gene (reference sequence) gives CDR1 as SGHKS and CDR2 as YYEKEE. The library was produced with PCR. Sequencing used an Illumina HiSeq 2500. Unique molecular identifiers were incorporated into TCR beta cDNA libraries to reduce PCR and sequencing biases. Every 1 to 10 million input T cells yielded 500,000 or so cDNA molecules, meaning each molecule approximated one T cell. Patient libraries were prepared and sequenced with the same protocol used for the earlier healthy control dataset. Within a given batch, samples were prepared together, multiplexed and sequenced on the same HiSeq lane. In the source study's methods: MIGEC handled the raw barcoded reads, throwing out single-read molecular identifier groups before consensus assembly and CDR3 extraction. VDJtools was used for post-analysis of the clonotype tables, with diversity normalized by down-sampling every dataset to the smallest sample size. In repertoire overlap clustering, CDR3 amino acid sequences, but not nucleotide sequences, were matched to correct batch-related cross-sample contamination. Clones were called with MiXCR by TCRdb after fastp trimmed the public reads at Q25, and only in-frame beta chains were retained. Duplicate CDR3 protein sequences are folded into a single record with the most common DNA and genes. These V and J calls are TCRdb output, not the study's own analysis. Present in this sample are about 820,000 distinct CDR3 sequences, approximately 53% of which were seen just once. Together, the top ten hold about 4.8% of the sample.

The sequence was obtained from a girl aged 5-17 years with multiple sclerosis. Sequencing input: blood. The chain is assembled from TRBV5-5 and TRBJ2-7; the D gene is perhaps TRBD2, on 5 matching bases. At the DNA level, the sequence is TGTGCCAGCAGCCATCGATGGAGGTTCGAGCAGTACTTC. This sequence encodes CASSHRWRFEQYF.